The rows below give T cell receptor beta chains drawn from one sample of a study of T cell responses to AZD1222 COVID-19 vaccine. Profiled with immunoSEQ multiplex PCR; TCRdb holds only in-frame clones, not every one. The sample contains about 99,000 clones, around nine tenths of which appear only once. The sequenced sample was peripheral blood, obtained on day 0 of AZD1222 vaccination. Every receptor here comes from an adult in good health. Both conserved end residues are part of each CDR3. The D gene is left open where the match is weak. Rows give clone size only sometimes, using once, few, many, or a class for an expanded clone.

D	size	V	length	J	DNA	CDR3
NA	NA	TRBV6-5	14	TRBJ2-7	TGTGCCAGCGGGGAGGCCTCTAACTCCTACGAGCAGTACTTC	CASGEASNSYEQYF
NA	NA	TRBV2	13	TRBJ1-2	TGTGCCAGCAGCCTCGAGGGGCCCAGTGGCTACACCTTC	CASSLEGPSGYTF
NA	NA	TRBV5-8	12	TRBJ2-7	TGTGCCAGCACGCGCACTTCCTACGAGCAGTACTTC	CASTRTSYEQYF
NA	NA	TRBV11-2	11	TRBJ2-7	TGTGCCAGCAGCATCCATTATGAGCAGTACTTC	CASSIHYEQYF
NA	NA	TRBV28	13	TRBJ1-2	TGTGCCACCCAGACCGGGCGGCCTCGGGGCTACACCTTC	CATQTGRPRGYTF
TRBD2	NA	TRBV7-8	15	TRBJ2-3	TGTGCCAGCAGCTTATTCCTAGCGGGTGCAGATACGCAGTATTTT	CASSLFLAGADTQYF
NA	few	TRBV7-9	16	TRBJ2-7	TGTGCCAGCAGACCTCCCGGAGGAGGGAGCTCCTACGAGCAGTACTTC	CASRPPGGGSSYEQYF
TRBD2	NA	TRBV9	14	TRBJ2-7	TGTGCCAGCAGCGTAGCGAGCGGGACCTACGAGCAGTACTTC	CASSVASGTYEQYF
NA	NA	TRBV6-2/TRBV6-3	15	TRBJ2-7	TGTGCCAGCAGTTACGGCGACGAGGGACCCTACGAGCAGTACTTC	CASSYGDEGPYEQYF
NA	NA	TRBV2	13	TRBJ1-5	TGTGCCACCCGGAGTGGACTCAATCAGCCCCAGCATTTT	CATRSGLNQPQHF
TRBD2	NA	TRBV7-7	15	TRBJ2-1	TGTGCTAGCAGCCGGGGACTAGTTTCCTACAATGAGCAGTTCTTC	CASSRGLVSYNEQFF
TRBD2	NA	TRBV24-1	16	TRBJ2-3	TGTGCCACCAGTGATTATGGCGGGAGCGAGGAAGATACGCAGTATTTT	CATSDYGGSEEDTQYF
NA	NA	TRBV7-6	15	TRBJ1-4	TGTGCCAGCAGCCCGACAGTTGCAACTAATGAAAAACTGTTTTTT	CASSPTVATNEKLFF
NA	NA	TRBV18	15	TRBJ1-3	TGTGCCAGCTCACCAAGGACTCCCCGTGGAAACACCATATATTTT	CASSPRTPRGNTIYF
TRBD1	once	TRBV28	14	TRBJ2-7	TGTGCCAGCAGACCCGGGACAGTTCGAGACGAGCAGTACTTC	CASRPGTVRDEQYF
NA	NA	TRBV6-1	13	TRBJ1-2	TGTGCCAGCAGTTCCCAGGCCCCCTATGGCTACACCTTC	CASSSQAPYGYTF
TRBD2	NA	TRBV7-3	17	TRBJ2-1	TGTGCCAGCAGCGCTGAAGGGGGGACTAGCGGTATCAATGAGCAGTTCTTC	CASSAEGGTSGINEQFF
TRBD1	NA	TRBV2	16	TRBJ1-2	TGTGCCAGCAGTGACCCACGAGGGACAGGGCGCTATGGCTACACCTTC	CASSDPRGTGRYGYTF
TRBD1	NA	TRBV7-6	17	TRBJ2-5	TGTGCCAGCAGCTTAAATCGGGCGACAGGGACCTCAGAGACCCAGTACTTC	CASSLNRATGTSETQYF
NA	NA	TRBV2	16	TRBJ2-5	TGTGCCAGCAGTGGGAAAAATCACTTGTACCAAGAGACCCAGTACTTC	CASSGKNHLYQETQYF
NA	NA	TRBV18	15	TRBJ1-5	TGTGCCAGCTCATCGACAGACCGTAGCAATCAGCCCCAGCATTTT	CASSSTDRSNQPQHF
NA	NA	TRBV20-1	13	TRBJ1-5	TGCAGTGCTAGTTCTGGCGGGGGACAGCCCCAGCATTTT	CSASSGGGQPQHF
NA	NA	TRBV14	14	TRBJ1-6	TGTGCCAGCAGCCACACCCCCAGTAACTCACCCCTCCACTTT	CASSHTPSNSPLHF
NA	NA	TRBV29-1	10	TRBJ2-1	TGCAGCGCTGGAAACAATGAGCAGTTCTTC	CSAGNNEQFF
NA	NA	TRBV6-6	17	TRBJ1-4	TGTGCCAGCAGTCCCGACACGACCCAGCTCTTTAATGAAAAACTGTTTTTT	CASSPDTTQLFNEKLFF
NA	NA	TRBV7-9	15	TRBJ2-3	TGTGCCAGCAGCTTAATGCGACCCGGCACAGATACGCAGTATTTT	CASSLMRPGTDTQYF
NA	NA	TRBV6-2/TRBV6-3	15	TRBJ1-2	TGTGCCAGCAGTTACCCCGCGGTGGGGCCTCGGGGCTACACCTTC	CASSYPAVGPRGYTF
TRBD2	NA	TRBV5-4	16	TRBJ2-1	TGTGCCAGCAGCTTGGCCGGGGTAGCGGGAGTGGGTGAGCAGTTCTTC	CASSLAGVAGVGEQFF
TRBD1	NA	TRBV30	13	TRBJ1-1	TGTGCCTGGAGGGAGACAGGGGCTACTGAAGCTTTCTTT	CAWRETGATEAFF
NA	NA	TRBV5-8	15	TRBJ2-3	TGTGCCAGCAGCTTTGGGCCGGTGCAGACGGATACGCAGTATTTT	CASSFGPVQTDTQYF